This T cell receptor (beta chain) was documented in a study of neoadjuvant anti-PD-1 for oral cavity cancer. Study outcomes and limitations: PBMC Gini-index clonality exceeded responders' in non-responders post-nivolumab.

Clones were read by immunoSEQ multiplex PCR, and TCRdb kept only the in-frame ones, dropping some. This table has approximately 6,900 clones, over 70% appearing once. Notes on this clone: Antigen specificity is unknown.

Germline V gene data show CDR1 as MDHEN and CDR2 as SYDVKM. This CDR3 comprises 14 residues. The V segment lost 3 bases and the J segment 4 bases; nucleotides outside the gene matches: 4. Cohort: HPV-negative, locally advanced oral cavity squamous cell carcinoma patients. The sequenced sample was PBMCs, obtained before nivolumab (anti-PD-1) treatment. The rearrangement links TRBV28 to TRBJ1-2; 8 bases are a match to TRBD1. The sequence was collected from a person aged 35-79 years with oral cavity squamous cell carcinoma. The CDR3, as DNA: TGTGCCAGCAGTTTTGGACAGGGAGCCTATGGCTACACCTTC. This encodes CASSFGQGAYGYTF.